The 2 T cell receptor beta chains below all came from one sample that was sequenced in a study of blood T cells in healthy people across ages. Using a J-beta primer mix together with a sample-barcoded 5' primer, a second PCR was run for about 6 to 11 cycles. TCRdb reanalysed the 5' RACE reads using MiXCR and keeps one entry per CDR3 protein. This table holds roughly 1,500,000 distinct CDR3 sequences, about 40% found once. Input material: blood. These receptors originate from a woman under 30 in good health.

This clonotype has more than one count but fewer than ten. The genes are TRBV5-1 and TRBJ2-5, with 8 positions matching TRBD1. Germline CDR1 and CDR2: SGHRS and YFSETQ. J lost 3 bases, V lost 3 bases, and 1 base had no gene match. This CDR3 is 13 amino acids long. The DNA of the CDR3 is TGCGCCAGCAGCTGGGGACAGGAAGAGACCCAGTACTTC. It translates to CASSWGQEETQYF.

This clonotype has only a few counts. This chain connects TRBV30 to TRBJ1-2, with a possible D match to TRBD1 (5 bases). This CDR3 is built from 15 residues. Trimming removed 3 bases at V and 0 bases at J, with 14 bases between. The germline V gene encodes CDR1 GTSNPN and CDR2 SVGIG (reference sequence). The CDR3 nucleotides read TGTGCCTGGAGAGAGTACGGGGCTTCTAACTATGGCTACACCTTC. Its translation is CAWREYGASNYGYTF.